Below, 9 T cell receptor beta chains from the same sample are listed, as sequenced in a study of CD8+CD57+ T cells in acquired aplastic anemia. The template for TCR beta VDJ and CDR3 sequence profiling was genomic DNA. A single record per CDR3 protein comes from TCRdb applying MiXCR to the reads. The sample includes 95,000 to 120,000 distinct CDR3 sequences, around 53% of them seen just once. The source material was sorted CD4+, CD8+, or CD8+CD57+ T cells (not recorded which) from PBMCs. Source of these receptors: a human donor in good health, serving as a control.

V gene TRBV25-1 combines with J gene TRBJ1-4; 9 positions agree with TRBD1. Losses at the gene ends were 3 bases for V and 7 bases for J; bases not matched to a gene: 6. The germline V gene encodes CDR1 MGHDK and CDR2 SYGVNS. This CDR3 is built from 15 residues. The CDR3 DNA sequence: TGTGCCAGCAGTGAGGAATGGACAGGGGTTGAAAAACTGTTTTTT. It translates to CASSEEWTGVEKLFF. The variable domain in full, with the rest retrieved from reference TRBV25-1 and TRBJ1-4, is EADIYQTPRYLVIGTGKKITLECSQTMGHDKMYWYQQDPGMELHLIHYSYGVNSTEKGDLSSESTVSRIRTEHFPLTLESARPSHTSQYLCASSEEWTGVEKLFFGSGTQLSVL.

Worth noting for this clonotype: This may arise from a read error, as a much more abundant clone is one base away. This chain uses TRBV5-6 with TRBJ2-3; 10 nucleotides agree with TRBD1. CDR1 is SGHDT, CDR2 YYEEEE, per germline. The CDR3 is 15 amino acids. The V and J ends lost 10 bases and 1 base, in that order; junction bases with no gene match: 9. The CDR3 region is CAGKTGGAGTDTQYF. The CDR3 nucleotides read TGTGCCGGCAAGACAGGGGGCGCCGGCACAGATACGCAGTATTTT.

This clonotype has a count of ten or more. This chain joins TRBV6-2 or TRBV6-3 and TRBJ1-2; a possible D gene is TRBD1 (5 bases). V dropped 2 bases and J dropped 7 bases, with 11 bases sitting between them. The CDR3 loop spans 13 amino acids. Germline assignment: CDR1 MNHEY and CDR2 SVGEGT. The CDR3 DNA reads as TGTGCCAGCAGTTACGGGGCAGGGACTGGCTACACCTTC. Its protein product is CASSYGAGTGYTF.

The chain couples TRBV2 to TRBJ2-7; TRBD2 aligns across 8 bases. J was trimmed by 7 bases and V by 6 bases; bases with no gene match: 8. The CDR3 totals 13 residues. CDR1 is SNHLY, CDR2 FYNNEI, per germline. CDR3: CASRGAGVGEQYF. CDR3 in DNA: TGTGCCAGCAGGGGAGCGGGAGTTGGGGAGCAGTACTTC.

The table lists this clonotype with a count of one. The CDR3 nucleotides read TGCAGCGTTTCCGCCAGGGATGACACTGAAGCTTTCTTT. The encoded protein is CSVSARDDTEAFF. The chain joins TRBV29-1 to TRBJ1-1; possibly TRBD1 for D (5 bases). V gave up 5 bases and J gave up 3 bases, with 13 bases separating them. The CDR3 sequence is 13 residues long. CDR1 is SQVTM, CDR2 ANQGSEA, per germline.

V usage is TRBV7-8 and J usage is TRBJ2-7, with a tentative D call TRBD2 (5 bases). Trimming took off 1 base at V and 1 base at J, with 8 bases between the two ends. Germline V gene data show CDR1 as SGHVS and CDR2 as FQNEAQ. The length of the CDR3 is 14 residues. The CDR3 nucleotides are TGTGCCAGCAGCTTAGAGGGAGTTTCCTACGAGCAGTACTTC. Its protein is CASSLEGVSYEQYF. Full variable domain (rest looked up from reference TRBV7-8 and TRBJ2-7): GAGVSQSPRYKVAKRGQDVALRCDPISGHVSLFWYQQALGQGPEFLTYFQNEAQLDKSGLPSDRFFAERPEGSVSTLKIQRTQQEDSAVYLCASSLEGVSYEQYFGPGTRLTVT.

This clonotype was detected once. V gene TRBV24-1 combines with J gene TRBJ2-7; TRBD1 matches 9 bases. Looked up from germline, CDR1 is KGHDR and CDR2 is SFDVKD. The CDR3 sequence is 15 residues long. With V trimmed by 9 bases and J by 4 bases, 12 bases remained unmatched. CDR3 sequence (DNA): TGTGCCACCCCCGGGCCCAGGACAGGGGAATACGAGCAGTACTTC. Protein: CATPGPRTGEYEQYF.

This clonotype was observed once. V gene TRBV10-2 combines with J gene TRBJ1-2; no definite D call. The germline CDR1 and CDR2 sequences are WSHSY and SAAADI. The CDR3 covers 11 residues. V dropped 3 bases and J dropped 6 bases, with 5 bases sitting between them. The CDR3 sequence is CASSEDNGYTF. In DNA form, the CDR3 reads TGCGCCAGCAGTGAAGATAATGGCTACACCTTC.

This clonotype was seen ten or more times. The genes are TRBV5-6 and TRBJ1-1, with no clear D. This CDR3 is built from 14 residues. The germline V and J ends were trimmed by 0 bases and 8 bases, with 14 bases remaining between them. CDR1 and CDR2 (germline): SGHDT, YYEEEE. CDR3 sequence (DNA): TGTGCCAGCAGCTTGGCCCCGGTAGGACGGGAAGCTTTCTTT. It yields the protein CASSLAPVGREAFF.